There are a few counts of the clone carrying this TCR beta chain. Its antigen is as yet unknown. The record originates from a study of cytomegalovirus exposure and HLA in healthy donors. Study-wide results and limits: Later analysis identified a missense DCLRE1C variant that was linked to TCR beta V- and J-gene trimming. Associated with cytomegalovirus, according to the listing, were 150 to 200 TCR beta chains.

PCR involved 60 Vbeta and 13 Jbeta primers. This table comes from immunoSEQ multiplex PCR, and its TCRdb copy is limited to in-frame clones, with some not included. This sample has more than 85,000 clones, with 9.5% to 15% found just once. Trimming pared 4 bases from V and 1 base from J, leaving 11 bases between. Germline V gene lookup returns CDR1 MNHNY and CDR2 SVGAGI (reference sequence). The CDR3 has 15 residues. The V gene is TRBV6-6, the J gene TRBJ1-3, with D unresolved. The sequence was obtained from a middle-aged man in good health and CMV-seropositive. The sample was PBMCs. Written as DNA, the CDR3 is TGTGCCAGCAGTTCGCCCCAGGTATCTGGAAACACCATATATTTT. Residues: CASSSPQVSGNTIYF.